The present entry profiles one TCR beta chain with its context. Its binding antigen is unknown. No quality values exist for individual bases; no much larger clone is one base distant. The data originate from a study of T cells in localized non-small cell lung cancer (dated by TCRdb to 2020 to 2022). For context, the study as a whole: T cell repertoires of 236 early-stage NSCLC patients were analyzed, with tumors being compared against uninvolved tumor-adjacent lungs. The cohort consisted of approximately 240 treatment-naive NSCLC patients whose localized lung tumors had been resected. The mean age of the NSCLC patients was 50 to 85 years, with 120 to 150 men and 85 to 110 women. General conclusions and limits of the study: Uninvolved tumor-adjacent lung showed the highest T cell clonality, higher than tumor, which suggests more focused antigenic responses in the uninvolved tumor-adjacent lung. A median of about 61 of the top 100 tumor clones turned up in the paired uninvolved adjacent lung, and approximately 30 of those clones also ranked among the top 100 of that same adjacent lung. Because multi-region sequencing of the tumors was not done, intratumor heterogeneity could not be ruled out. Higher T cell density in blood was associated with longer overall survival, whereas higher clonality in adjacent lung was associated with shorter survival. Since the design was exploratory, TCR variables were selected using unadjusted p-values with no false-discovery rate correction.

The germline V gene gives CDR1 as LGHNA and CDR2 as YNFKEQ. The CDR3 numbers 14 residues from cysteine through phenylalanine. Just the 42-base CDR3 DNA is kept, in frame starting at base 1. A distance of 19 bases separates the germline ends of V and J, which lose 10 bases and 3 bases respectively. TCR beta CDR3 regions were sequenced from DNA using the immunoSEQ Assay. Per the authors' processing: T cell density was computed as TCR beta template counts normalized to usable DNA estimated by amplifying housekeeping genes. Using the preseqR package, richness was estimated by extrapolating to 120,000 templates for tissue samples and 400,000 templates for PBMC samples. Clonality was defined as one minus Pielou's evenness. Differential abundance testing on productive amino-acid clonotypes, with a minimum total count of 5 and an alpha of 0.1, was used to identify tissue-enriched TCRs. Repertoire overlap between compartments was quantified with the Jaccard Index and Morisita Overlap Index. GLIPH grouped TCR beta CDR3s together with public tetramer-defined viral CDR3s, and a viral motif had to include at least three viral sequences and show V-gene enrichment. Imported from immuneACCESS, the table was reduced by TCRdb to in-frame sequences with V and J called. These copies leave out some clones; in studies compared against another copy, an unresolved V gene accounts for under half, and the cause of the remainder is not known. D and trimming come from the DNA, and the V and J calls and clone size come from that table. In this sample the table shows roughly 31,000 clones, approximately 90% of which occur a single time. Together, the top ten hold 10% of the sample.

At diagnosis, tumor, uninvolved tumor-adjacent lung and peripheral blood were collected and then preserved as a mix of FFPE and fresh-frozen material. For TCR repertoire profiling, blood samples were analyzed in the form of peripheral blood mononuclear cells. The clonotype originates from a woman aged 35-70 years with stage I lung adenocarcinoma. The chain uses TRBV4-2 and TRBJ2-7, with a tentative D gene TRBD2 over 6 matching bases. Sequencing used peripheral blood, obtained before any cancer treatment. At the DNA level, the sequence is TGTGCCATAAAAAGGAGGGGCCGGGTCTACGAGCAGTACTTC. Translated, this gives CAIKRRGRVYEQYF.